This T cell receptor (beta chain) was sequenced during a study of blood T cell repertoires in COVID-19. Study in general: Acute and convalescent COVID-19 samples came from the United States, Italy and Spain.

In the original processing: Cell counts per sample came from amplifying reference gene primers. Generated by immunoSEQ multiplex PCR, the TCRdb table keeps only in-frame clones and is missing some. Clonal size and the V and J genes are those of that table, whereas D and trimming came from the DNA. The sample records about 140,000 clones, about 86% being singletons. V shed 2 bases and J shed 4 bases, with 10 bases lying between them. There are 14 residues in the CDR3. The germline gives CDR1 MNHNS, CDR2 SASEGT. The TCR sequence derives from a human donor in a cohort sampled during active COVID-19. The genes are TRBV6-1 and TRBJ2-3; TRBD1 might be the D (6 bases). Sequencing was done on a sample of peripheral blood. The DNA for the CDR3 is TGTGCCAGCAGTGAAAGTTACAGGGCAGATACGCAGTATTTT. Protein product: CASSESYRADTQYF.